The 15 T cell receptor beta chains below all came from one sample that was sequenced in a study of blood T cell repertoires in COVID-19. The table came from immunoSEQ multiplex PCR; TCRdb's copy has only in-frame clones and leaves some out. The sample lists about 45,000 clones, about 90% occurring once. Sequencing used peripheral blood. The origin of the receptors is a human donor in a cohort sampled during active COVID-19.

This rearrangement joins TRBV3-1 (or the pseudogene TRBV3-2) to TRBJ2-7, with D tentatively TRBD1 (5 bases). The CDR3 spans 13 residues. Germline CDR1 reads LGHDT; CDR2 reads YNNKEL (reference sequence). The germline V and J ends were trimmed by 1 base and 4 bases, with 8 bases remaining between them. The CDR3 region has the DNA TGTGCCAGCAGCCAAGGGACAAATTACGAGCAGTACTTC. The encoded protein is CASSQGTNYEQYF.

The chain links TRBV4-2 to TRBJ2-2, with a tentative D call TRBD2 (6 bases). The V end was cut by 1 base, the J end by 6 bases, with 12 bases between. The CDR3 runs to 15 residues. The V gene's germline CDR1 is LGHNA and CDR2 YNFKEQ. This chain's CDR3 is CASSQGLGSSGELFF. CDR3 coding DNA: TGTGCCAGCAGCCAAGGACTAGGTTCGTCCGGGGAGCTGTTTTTT.

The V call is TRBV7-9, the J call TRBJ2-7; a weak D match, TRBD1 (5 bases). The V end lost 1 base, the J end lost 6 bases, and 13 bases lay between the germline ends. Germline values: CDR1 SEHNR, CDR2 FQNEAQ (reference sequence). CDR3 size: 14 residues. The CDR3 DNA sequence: TGTGCCAGCAGCTTAGATGACTGGACACTCGAGCAGTACTTC. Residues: CASSLDDWTLEQYF.

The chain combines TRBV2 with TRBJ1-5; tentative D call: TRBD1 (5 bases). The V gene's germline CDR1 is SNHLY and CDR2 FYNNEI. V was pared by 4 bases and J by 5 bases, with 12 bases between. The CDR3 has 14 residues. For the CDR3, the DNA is TGTGCCAGCAGTGCCAGGGTGGAAGATCAGCCCCAGCATTTT. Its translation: CASSARVEDQPQHF.

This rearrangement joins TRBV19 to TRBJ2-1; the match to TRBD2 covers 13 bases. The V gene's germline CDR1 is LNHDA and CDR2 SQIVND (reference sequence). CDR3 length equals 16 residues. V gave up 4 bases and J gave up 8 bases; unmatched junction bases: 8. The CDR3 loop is CASSKILAGGLYEQFF. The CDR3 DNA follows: TGTGCCAGTAGTAAGATACTAGCGGGGGGGCTCTATGAGCAGTTCTTC.

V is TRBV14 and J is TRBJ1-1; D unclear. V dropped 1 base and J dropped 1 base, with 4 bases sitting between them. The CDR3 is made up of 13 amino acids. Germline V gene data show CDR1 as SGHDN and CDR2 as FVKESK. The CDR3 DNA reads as TGTGCCAGCAGCCAAGGAGGGAACACTGAAGCTTTCTTT. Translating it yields CASSQGGNTEAFF.

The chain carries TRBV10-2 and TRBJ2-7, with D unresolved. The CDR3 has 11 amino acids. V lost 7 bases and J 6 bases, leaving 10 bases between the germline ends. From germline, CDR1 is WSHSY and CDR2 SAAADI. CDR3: CASIALGEQYF. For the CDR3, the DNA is TGCGCCAGCATTGCCCTCGGCGAGCAGTACTTC.

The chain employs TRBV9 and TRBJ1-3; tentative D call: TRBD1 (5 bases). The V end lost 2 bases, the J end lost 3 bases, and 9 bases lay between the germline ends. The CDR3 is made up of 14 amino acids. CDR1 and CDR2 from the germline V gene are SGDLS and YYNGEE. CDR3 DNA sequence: TGTGCCAGCAGCGTCGGGCAGGGTGGAAACACCATATATTTT. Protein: CASSVGQGGNTIYF.

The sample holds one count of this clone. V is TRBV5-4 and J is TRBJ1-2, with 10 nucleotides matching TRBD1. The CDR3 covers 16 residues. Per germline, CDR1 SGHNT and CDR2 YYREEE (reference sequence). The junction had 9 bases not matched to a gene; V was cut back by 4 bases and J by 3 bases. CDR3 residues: CASSGAGTGVDYGYTF. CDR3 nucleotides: TGTGCCAGCAGCGGCGCCGGGACAGGGGTAGACTATGGCTACACCTTC.

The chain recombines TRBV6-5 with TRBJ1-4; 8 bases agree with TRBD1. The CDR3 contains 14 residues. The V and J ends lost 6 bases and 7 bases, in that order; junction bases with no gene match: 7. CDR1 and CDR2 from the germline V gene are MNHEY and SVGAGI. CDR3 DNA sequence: TGTGCCAGCAGAACCAAGACAGGGGCTGAAAAACTGTTTTTT. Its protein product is CASRTKTGAEKLFF.

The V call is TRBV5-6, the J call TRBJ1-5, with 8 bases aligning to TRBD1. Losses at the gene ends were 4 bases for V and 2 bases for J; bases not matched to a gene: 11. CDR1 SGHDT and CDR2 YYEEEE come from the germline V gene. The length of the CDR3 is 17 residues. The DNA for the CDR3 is TGTGCCAGCAGCACGAACAGGGGGGCGGGTGGCAATCAGCCCCAGCATTTT. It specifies CASSTNRGAGGNQPQHF. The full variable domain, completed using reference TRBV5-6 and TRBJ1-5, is DAGVTQSPTHLIKTRGQQVTLRCSPKSGHDTVSWYQQALGQGPQFIFQYYEEEERQRGNFPDRFSGHQFPNYSSELNVNALLLGDSALYLCASSTNRGAGGNQPQHFGDGTRLSIL.

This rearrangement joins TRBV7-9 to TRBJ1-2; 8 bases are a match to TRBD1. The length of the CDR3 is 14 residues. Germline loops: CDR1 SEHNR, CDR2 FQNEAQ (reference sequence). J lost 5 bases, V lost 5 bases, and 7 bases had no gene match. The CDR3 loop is CASSAGQGKYGYTF. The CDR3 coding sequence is TGTGCCAGCAGCGCCGGACAGGGAAAGTATGGCTACACCTTC.

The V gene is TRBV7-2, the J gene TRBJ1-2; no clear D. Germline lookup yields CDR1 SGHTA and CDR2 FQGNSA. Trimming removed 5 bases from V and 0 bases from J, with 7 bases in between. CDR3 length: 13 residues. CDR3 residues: CASSPGANYGYTF. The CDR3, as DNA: TGTGCCAGCAGCCCGGGAGCTAACTATGGCTACACCTTC. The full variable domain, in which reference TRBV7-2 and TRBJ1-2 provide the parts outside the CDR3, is GAGVSQSPSNKVTEKGKDVELRCDPISGHTALYWYRQSLGQGLEFLIYFQGNSAPDKSGLPSDRFSAERTGGSVSTLTIQRTQQEDSAVYLCASSPGANYGYTFGSGTRLTVV.

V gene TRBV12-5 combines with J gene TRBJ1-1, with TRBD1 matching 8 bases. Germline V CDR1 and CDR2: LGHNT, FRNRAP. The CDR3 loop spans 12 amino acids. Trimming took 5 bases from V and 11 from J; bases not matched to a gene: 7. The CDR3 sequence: CASGTGQGHAFF. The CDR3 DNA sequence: TGTGCTAGTGGTACCGGACAGGGTCATGCTTTCTTT.

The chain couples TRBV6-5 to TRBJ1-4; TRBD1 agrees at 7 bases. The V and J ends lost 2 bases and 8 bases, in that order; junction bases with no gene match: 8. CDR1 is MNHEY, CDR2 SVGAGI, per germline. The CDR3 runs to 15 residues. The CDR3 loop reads CASSYGGGDGEKLFF. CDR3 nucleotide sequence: TGTGCCAGCAGTTACGGAGGGGGCGACGGAGAAAAACTGTTTTTT.